This T cell receptor beta chain was recorded in a study of blood T cell repertoires in COVID-19. Across the study: Italy, Spain and the United States were the sources of the convalescent and acute COVID-19 samples. Sample material is recorded as cDNA or gDNA derived from T cells, B-cell-depleted T cells, or PBMCs.

As originally analysed: Nucleated cell number was recorded as an estimate derived from reference gene primer amplification. The assay was immunoSEQ multiplex PCR, and TCRdb's table has in-frame clones only and misses some. The DNA gave D and trimming, while V, J and clone size come from that table. The sample contains around 80,000 clones, 80% to 90% of which appear only once. The sequenced sample was peripheral blood. This TCR was sampled from a man aged 60 to 75 with acute or convalescent COVID-19.

CDR3 in DNA: TGTGCCAGCAGCCAAGCGGTAGCGGGAGGGTACAATGAGCAGTTCTTC. This sequence encodes CASSQAVAGGYNEQFF. The chain combines TRBV3-1 (or the pseudogene TRBV3-2) with TRBJ2-1; 11 nucleotides line up with TRBD2. Trimming at V came to 1 base and at J to 4 bases, leaving 3 bases not matched to a gene. The germline gives CDR1 LGHDT, CDR2 YNNKEL (reference sequence). The CDR3 loop spans 16 amino acids.